The present entry profiles one T cell receptor beta chain with its context. CDR3 length: 14 amino acids. The germline gives CDR1 PRHDT, CDR2 FYEKMQ (reference sequence). V gave up 6 bases and J gave up 6 bases, with 16 bases separating them. The data derive from a study of cytomegalovirus exposure and HLA in healthy donors. Vbeta (60) and Jbeta (13) primers were used in the PCR. Method: immunoSEQ multiplex PCR; TCRdb's copy keeps in-frame clones and lacks some. The sample lists around 160,000 clones; about 77% were seen once. The chain carries TRBV13 and TRBJ2-3, with D hard to call. The source material was PBMCs. The sequence derives from a male donor in good health and CMV-seropositive. CDR3 DNA: TGTGCCAGCAGTCTAGGCCCTAGGTCCGATACGCAGTATTTT. It specifies CASSLGPRSDTQYF.